This T cell receptor beta chain was recorded in a study of blood T cell repertoires in COVID-19. Assay used: immunoSEQ multiplex PCR; TCRdb lists only in-frame clones, some missing. This table has about 61,000 clones, about 90% appearing once. The length of the CDR3 is 14 residues. V lost 3 bases and J lost 4; bases outside the gene matches: 3. Germline CDR1 and CDR2: SGHRS and YFSETQ. The sample holds one count of this clone. The chain carries TRBV5-1 and TRBJ1-2; 10 bases line up with TRBD1. What was sequenced was peripheral blood. This clonotype was sampled from a human donor in a cohort sampled during active COVID-19. Here the CDR3 reads CASSWGQGIYGYTF. The CDR3 nucleotides are TGCGCCAGCAGCTGGGGACAGGGGATCTATGGCTACACCTTC. The variable domain in full, completed from reference TRBV5-1 and TRBJ1-2, reads KAGVTQTPRYLIKTRGQQVTLSCSPISGHRSVSWYQQTPGQGLQFLFEYFSETQRNKGNFPGRFSGRQFSNSRSEMNVSTLELGDSALYLCASSWGQGIYGYTFGSGTRLTVV.